A selection of T cell receptor beta chains follows, all from one sample in a study of OX40 agonist ivuxolimab in advanced cancers. Clones were sequenced by immunoSEQ multiplex PCR, and TCRdb holds only the in-frame ones, with some missing. The sample holds 55,000 to 85,000 clones; more than 75% are singletons and the top ten take approximately 0.68%. The sample here was CD4+ or CD8+ T cells sorted from blood, taken in a trial of the OX40 agonist ivuxolimab. Receptor source: an adult with an advanced solid tumor such as melanoma, head and neck, liver or kidney cancer. CDR3s include the opening cysteine and the closing phenylalanine or tryptophan. Expanded clones get a size class; other rows say once, few or many, or leave the size out.

v_call	clone_size	cdr3_aa
TRBV25-1	once	CASSGAGAYEQYF
TRBV7-2	NA	CASSPRNPPREAFF
TRBV7-9	NA	CASSFPDRGQETQYF
TRBV2	once	CASSQLAGVNTGELFF
TRBV2	NA	CASSARRTATNEKLFF
TRBV19	NA	CASSSGIQETQYF
TRBV19	NA	CASSIKRDQETQYF
TRBV10-2	NA	CASSAGGPLAGYYEQYF
TRBV2	NA	CARGASGASKYF
TRBV11-3	NA	CASSLASGQYNEQFF